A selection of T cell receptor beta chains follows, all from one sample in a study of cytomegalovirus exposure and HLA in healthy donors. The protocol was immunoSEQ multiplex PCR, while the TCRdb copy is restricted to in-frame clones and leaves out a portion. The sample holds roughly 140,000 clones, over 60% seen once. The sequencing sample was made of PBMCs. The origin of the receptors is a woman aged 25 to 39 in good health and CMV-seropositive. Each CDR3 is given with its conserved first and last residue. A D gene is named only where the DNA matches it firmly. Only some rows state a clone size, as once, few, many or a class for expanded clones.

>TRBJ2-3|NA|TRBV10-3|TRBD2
CAISESGGGITDTQYF
TGTGCCATCAGTGAGTCCGGGGGGGGGATCACAGATACGCAGTATTTT
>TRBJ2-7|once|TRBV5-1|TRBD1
CASSLRAGGHEQYF
TGCGCCAGCAGCTTGAGGGCAGGGGGACACGAGCAGTACTTC
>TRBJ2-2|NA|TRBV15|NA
CATSLLGANTGELFF
TGTGCCACCAGCCTTCTGGGGGCTAACACCGGGGAGCTGTTTTTT
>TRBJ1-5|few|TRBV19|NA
CASSLSLPYESMRNQPQHF
TGTGCCAGTAGTCTTTCACTCCCATACGAATCAATGCGCAATCAGCCCCAGCATTTT
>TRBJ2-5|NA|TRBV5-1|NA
CASSLARIRRETQYF
TGCGCCAGCAGCTTGGCCCGGATAAGGAGGGAGACCCAGTACTTC
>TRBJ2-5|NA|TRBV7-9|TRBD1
CASSPDRGRGETQYF
TGTGCCAGCAGCCCGGACAGGGGGCGAGGTGAGACCCAGTACTTC
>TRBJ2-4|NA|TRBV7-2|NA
CASSLGLDKNIQYF
TGTGCCAGCAGCTTGGGGCTCGATAAAAACATTCAGTACTTC
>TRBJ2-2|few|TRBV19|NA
CASIAAGRTGELFF
TGTGCCAGTATAGCGGCAGGGCGCACCGGGGAGCTGTTTTTT
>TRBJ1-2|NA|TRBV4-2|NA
CASSRGTGTADGYTF
TGTGCCAGCAGCCGAGGAACAGGGACGGCTGATGGCTACACCTTC
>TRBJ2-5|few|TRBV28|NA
CASSLDRGLQGAQYF
TGTGCCAGCAGTTTAGATAGGGGCCTTCAGGGCGCCCAGTACTTC
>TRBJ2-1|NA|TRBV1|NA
CTSSQPIPPSGGDNEQFF
TGCACCAGCAGCCAACCTATTCCCCCTAGCGGGGGGGATAATGAGCAGTTCTTC
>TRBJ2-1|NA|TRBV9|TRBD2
CASSQSGTSYNEQFF
TGTGCCAGCAGCCAGAGCGGGACGTCCTACAATGAGCAGTTCTTC
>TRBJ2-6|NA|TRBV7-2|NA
CASSAQGPTPGANVLTF
TGTGCCAGCAGCGCCCAGGGGCCCACCCCTGGGGCCAACGTCCTGACTTTC
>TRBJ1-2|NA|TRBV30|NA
CAWSVRRGGSARGGYGYTF
TGTGCCTGGAGTGTACGCCGGGGAGGCAGCGCACGTGGGGGCTATGGCTACACCTTC
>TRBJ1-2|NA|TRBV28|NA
CASRPGGYGYTF
TGTGCCAGCCGTCCGGGGGGCTATGGCTACACCTTC
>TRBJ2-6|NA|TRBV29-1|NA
CSAGSTGANVLTF
TGCAGCGCCGGGTCAACAGGGGCCAACGTCCTGACTTTC
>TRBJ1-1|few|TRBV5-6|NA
CASSLGLDTEAFF
TGTGCCAGCAGCTTGGGTCTAGACACTGAAGCTTTCTTT
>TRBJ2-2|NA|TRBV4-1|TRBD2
CASSPGLAGGPGELFF
TGCGCCAGCAGCCCTGGACTAGCGGGAGGGCCAGGGGAGCTGTTTTTT
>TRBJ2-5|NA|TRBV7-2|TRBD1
CASSSSGGRGTQYF
TGTGCCAGCAGCTCCTCAGGGGGCAGAGGGACCCAGTACTTC
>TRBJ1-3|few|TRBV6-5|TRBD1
CASSRQGISGNTIYF
TGTGCCAGCAGCCGACAGGGGATCTCTGGAAACACCATATATTTT
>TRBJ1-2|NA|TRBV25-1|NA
CASSDSRVLNYGYTF
TGTGCCAGCAGTGATTCACGAGTACTTAACTATGGCTACACCTTC
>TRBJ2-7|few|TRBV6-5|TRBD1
CASRRTGSFYEQYF
TGTGCCAGCCGACGGACAGGGTCCTTCTACGAGCAGTACTTC
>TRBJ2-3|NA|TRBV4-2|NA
CASSQGGTQDTQYF
TGTGCCAGCAGCCAAGGGGGGACACAAGATACGCAGTATTTT
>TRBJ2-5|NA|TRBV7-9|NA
CASSPLGPKTQYF
TGTGCCAGCAGCCCATTGGGCCCCAAGACCCAGTACTTC
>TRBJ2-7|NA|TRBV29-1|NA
CSVVMSSEQYF
TGCAGCGTTGTAATGTCGAGCGAGCAGTACTTC
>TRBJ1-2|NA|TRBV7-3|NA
CASSAQDTNYGYTF
TGTGCCAGCAGCGCACAGGATACTAACTATGGCTACACCTTC
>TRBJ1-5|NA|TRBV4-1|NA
CASSPRLIQGGNQPQHF
TGCGCCAGCAGCCCGAGATTAATTCAGGGTGGCAATCAGCCCCAGCATTTT
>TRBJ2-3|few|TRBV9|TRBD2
CASSPQKGTSASDTQYF
TGTGCCAGCAGCCCGCAAAAGGGGACTAGCGCCTCAGATACGCAGTATTTT
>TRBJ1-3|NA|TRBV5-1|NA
CASSGAGNTIYF
TGCGCCAGCTCCGGGGCTGGAAACACCATATATTTT
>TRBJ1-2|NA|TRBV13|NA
CASSLISIGGYTF
TGTGCCAGCAGCTTAATCAGTATTGGTGGCTACACCTTC
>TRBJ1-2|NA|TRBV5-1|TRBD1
CASSFSWDRSKTYTF
TGCGCCAGCAGCTTTTCTTGGGACAGATCCAAAACCTACACCTTC
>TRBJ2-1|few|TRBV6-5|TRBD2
CASSYSTSGRDEQFF
TGTGCCAGCAGTTACTCGACTAGCGGGAGGGATGAGCAGTTCTTC
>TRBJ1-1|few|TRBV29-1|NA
CSVDRGGNTEAFF
TGCAGCGTTGATCGGGGTGGTAACACTGAAGCTTTCTTT
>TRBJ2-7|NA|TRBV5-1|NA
CASSLTVASYEQYF
TGCGCCAGCAGCTTGACAGTGGCCTCCTACGAGCAGTACTTC
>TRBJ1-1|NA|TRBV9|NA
CASSSTGSGTEAFF
TGTGCCAGCAGCTCCACGGGGAGCGGCACTGAAGCTTTCTTT
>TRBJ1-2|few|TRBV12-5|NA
CASGLISEHYYGYTF
TGTGCTAGTGGTTTGATCAGCGAGCATTACTATGGCTACACCTTC
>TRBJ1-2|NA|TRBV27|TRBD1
CASSPRTGQNYGYTF
TGTGCCAGCAGTCCTAGGACAGGACAAAACTATGGCTACACCTTC
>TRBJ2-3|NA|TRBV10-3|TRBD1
CAIMKTGGIADTQYF
TGTGCCATCATGAAAACAGGGGGCATCGCAGATACGCAGTATTTT